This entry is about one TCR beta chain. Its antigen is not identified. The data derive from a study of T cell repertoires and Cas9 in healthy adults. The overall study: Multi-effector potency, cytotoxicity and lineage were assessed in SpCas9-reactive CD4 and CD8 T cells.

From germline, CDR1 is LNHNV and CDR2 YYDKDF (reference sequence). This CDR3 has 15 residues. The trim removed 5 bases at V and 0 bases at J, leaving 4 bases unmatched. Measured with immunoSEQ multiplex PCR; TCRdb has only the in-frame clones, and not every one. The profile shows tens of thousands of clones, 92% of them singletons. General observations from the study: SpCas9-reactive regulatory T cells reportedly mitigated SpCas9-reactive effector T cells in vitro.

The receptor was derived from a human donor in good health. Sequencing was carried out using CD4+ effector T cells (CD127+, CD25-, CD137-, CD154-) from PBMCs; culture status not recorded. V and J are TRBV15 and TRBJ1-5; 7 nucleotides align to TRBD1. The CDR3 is CATSGGTVSNQPQHF. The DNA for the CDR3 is TGTGCCACCAGCGGAGGGACAGTTAGCAATCAGCCCCAGCATTTT. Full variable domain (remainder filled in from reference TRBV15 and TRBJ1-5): DAMVIQNPRYQVTQFGKPVTLSCSQTLNHNVMYWYQQKSSQAPKLLFHYYDKDFNNEADTPDNFQSRRPNTSFCFLDIRSPGLGDTAMYLCATSGGTVSNQPQHFGDGTRLSIL.